A single sample gave rise to the 28 T cell receptor beta chains below, sequenced in a study of T cell responses to AZD1222 COVID-19 vaccine. Assay: immunoSEQ multiplex PCR; the TCRdb copy retains only in-frame clones and omits some. The top ten hold 4% to 6% of the sample, which has about 150,000 clones, approximately 90% seen once. Sequences were derived from peripheral blood, sampled on day 0 of AZD1222 vaccination. The source of these receptors is an adult in good health.

The genes are TRBV18 and TRBJ2-2; no clear D gene. The CDR3 length is 14 residues. CDR1 is KGHSH, CDR2 LQKENI, per germline. Trimming shortened V by 0 bases and J by 7 bases, and 9 bases separated the two germline ends. In DNA, the CDR3 is TGTGCCAGCTCACCACCCGCCGGCTACGGGGAGCTGTTTTTT. Residues: CASSPPAGYGELFF. The entire variable domain, with the rest obtained from reference TRBV18 and TRBJ2-2, is as follows: NAGVMQNPRHLVRRRGQEARLRCSPMKGHSHVYWYRQLPEEGLKFMVYLQKENIIDESGMPKERFSAEFPKEGPSILRIQQVVRGDSAAYFCASSPPAGYGELFFGEGSRLTVL.

V is TRBV3-1 (or the pseudogene TRBV3-2) and J is TRBJ1-1, with 9 bases fitting TRBD1. The CDR3 spans 14 residues. V gave up 4 bases and J gave up 1 base; unmatched junction bases: 1. Per germline, CDR1 LGHDT and CDR2 YNNKEL (reference sequence). DNA for the CDR3: TGTGCCAGCAGCCTGGACAGGGGGAACACTGAAGCTTTCTTT. It specifies CASSLDRGNTEAFF.

J is TRBJ2-2 and V is TRBV7-6; 11 bases match TRBD1. CDR1 and CDR2 (germline): SGHVS, FNYEAQ. With V trimmed by 3 bases and J by 2 bases, 14 bases remained unmatched. This CDR3 is 20 amino acids long. The CDR3 spells CASSFLAPEDRGQNTGELFF. The CDR3 coding sequence is TGTGCCAGCAGCTTTTTAGCCCCCGAGGACAGGGGGCAAAACACCGGGGAGCTGTTTTTT.

Only a few counts were recorded for this clone. The chain couples TRBV6-5 to TRBJ1-3; no definite D call. This CDR3 has 14 residues. The V and J ends lost 5 bases and 0 bases respectively, with 8 bases between them. Germline-derived CDR1 and CDR2 are MNHEY and SVGAGI. CDR3 nucleotide sequence: TGTGCCAGCAGTCCAGGATCCTCTGGAAACACCATATATTTT. Translated: CASSPGSSGNTIYF.

This sequence joins TRBV7-3 and TRBJ2-2; a possible D gene is TRBD1 (6 bases). Per the germline V gene, CDR1 is SGHTA and CDR2 is FQGTGA. This CDR3 comprises 15 residues. Trimming left V 4 bases short and J 4 bases short, with 13 bases between. The CDR3 is CASSYTGITTGELFF. CDR3 in DNA: TGTGCCAGCAGCTACACAGGGATCACCACCGGGGAGCTGTTTTTT.

V is TRBV20-1 and J is TRBJ1-1; D is uncertain. Looked up from germline, CDR1 is DFQATT and CDR2 is SNEGSKA (reference sequence). The CDR3 is 10 residues long. V was cut by 5 bases and J by 7 bases, with 8 bases left in between. CDR3 nucleotide sequence: TGCAGTGCTCTAGAGGATGAAGCTTTCTTT. Its protein product is CSALEDEAFF.

The chain combines TRBV10-3 with TRBJ2-1, with 14 bases that match TRBD2. J was trimmed by 4 bases and V by 8 bases; bases with no gene match: 10. CDR1 and CDR2 (germline): ENHRY, SYGVKD. The CDR3 contains 17 residues. The CDR3 reads CAILKGLAGERYNEQFF. The CDR3 DNA reads TGTGCCATCCTTAAGGGACTAGCGGGAGAAAGGTACAATGAGCAGTTCTTC.

CDR3 in amino acids: CASSVAVGRQSTDTQYF. CDR3 nucleotide sequence: TGTGCCAGCAGCGTAGCAGTGGGGAGGCAAAGCACAGATACGCAGTATTTT. The chain combines TRBV9 with TRBJ2-3; TRBD2 is a possible D gene (6 bases). CDR1 SGDLS and CDR2 YYNGEE come from the germline V gene. The CDR3 spans 17 residues. Trimming left V 0 bases short and J 0 bases short, with 14 bases between.

V gene TRBV9 combines with J gene TRBJ2-2; no firm D call. The CDR3 contains 15 residues. Trimming cost V 0 bases and J 7 bases, with 13 bases left between them. Germline values: CDR1 SGDLS, CDR2 YYNGEE. CDR3 in amino acids: CASSVVNSGGGELFF. For the CDR3, the DNA is TGTGCCAGCAGCGTAGTTAATTCGGGCGGCGGGGAGCTGTTTTTT.

The genes are TRBV11-2 and TRBJ2-3; D uncertain. Germline CDR1 reads SGHAT; CDR2 reads FQNNGV. There are 10 residues in the CDR3. The ends were cut back, 8 bases at V and 3 bases at J, with 3 bases in the middle. CDR3 region: CASRTDTQYF. Written as DNA, the CDR3 is TGTGCCAGCCGGACAGATACGCAGTATTTT.

The chain recombines TRBV7-9 with TRBJ1-5; a possible D gene is TRBD1 (5 bases). The V and J ends lost 7 bases and 4 bases respectively, with 14 bases between them. From germline, CDR1 is SEHNR and CDR2 FQNEAQ (reference sequence). This CDR3 spans 14 amino acids. This chain's CDR3 is CASTTSWGNQPQHF. CDR3 DNA: TGTGCCAGCACCACTTCATGGGGGAATCAGCCCCAGCATTTT.

The chain joins TRBV19 to TRBJ1-1; D may be TRBD1 (5 bases). Trimming left V 2 bases short and J 6 bases short, with 10 bases between. CDR3 size: 13 residues. Germline assignment: CDR1 LNHDA and CDR2 SQIVND (reference sequence). CDR3 nucleotide sequence: TGTGCCAGTAGTATATCTCGGGGGGCTGAAGCTTTCTTT. Translated, it gives CASSISRGAEAFF.

The rearrangement joins TRBV7-2 to TRBJ2-1, with TRBD2 identical over 9 bases. Losses at the gene ends were 0 bases for V and 10 bases for J; bases not matched to a gene: 10. CDR1 is SGHTA, CDR2 FQGNSA, per germline. The CDR3 runs to 16 residues. Here the CDR3 DNA reads TGTGCCAGCAGCTTAGCGCCGGCGGGAGGGGCAAGAGAGCAGTTCTTC. Translated: CASSLAPAGGAREQFF.

A few counts support this clone. The rearrangement uses TRBV7-9 and TRBJ1-6; unclear D gene. The V and J ends lost 0 bases and 10 bases respectively, with 16 bases between them. The germline V gene encodes CDR1 SEHNR and CDR2 FQNEAQ (reference sequence). This CDR3 is built from 16 residues. For the CDR3, the DNA is TGTGCCAGCAGCTTAGCGAAGGGCCCCGCGTGGTCACCCCTCCACTTT. It specifies CASSLAKGPAWSPLHF. Drawing the rest from reference TRBV7-9 and TRBJ1-6, the complete variable domain is DTGVSQNPRHKITKRGQNVTFRCDPISEHNRLYWYRQTLGQGPEFLTYFQNEAQLEKSRLLSDRFSAERPKGSFSTLEIQRTEQGDSAMYLCASSLAKGPAWSPLHFGNGTRLTVT.

The genes are TRBV11-2 and TRBJ2-1; the match to TRBD2 covers 9 bases. The CDR3 runs 15 residues. Unmatched junction bases numbered 10, after V lost 8 bases and J lost 5 bases. Germline assignment: CDR1 SGHAT and CDR2 FQNNGV. CDR3 protein: CASLPRPSGNNEQFF. CDR3 sequence (DNA): TGTGCCAGCCTGCCCAGGCCTAGCGGGAACAATGAGCAGTTCTTC.

Only a few counts were recorded for this clone. The V gene is TRBV7-2, the J gene TRBJ2-7, with D possibly TRBD1 on 6 matching bases. This CDR3 comprises 13 residues. Trimming cost V 3 bases and J 7 bases, with 13 bases left between them. Germline V lookup: CDR1 SGHTA, CDR2 FQGNSA. This CDR3 reads CASSFRRGREQYF. The CDR3, as DNA: TGTGCCAGCAGCTTTCGCAGGGGTAGAGAGCAGTACTTC. The complete variable domain, with remaining parts taken from reference TRBV7-2 and TRBJ2-7, reads GAGVSQSPSNKVTEKGKDVELRCDPISGHTALYWYRQSLGQGLEFLIYFQGNSAPDKSGLPSDRFSAERTGGSVSTLTIQRTQQEDSAVYLCASSFRRGREQYFGPGTRLTVT.

The chain recombines TRBV5-1 with TRBJ2-3, with TRBD2 matching 9 bases. The ends lost 4 bases at V and 2 bases at J; junction bases unmatched: 8. The germline gives CDR1 SGHRS, CDR2 YFSETQ. CDR3 length equals 16 residues. CDR3: CASSAGTSTATDTQYF. The DNA of the CDR3 is TGCGCCAGCAGCGCCGGGACTAGCACCGCCACAGATACGCAGTATTTT. Using reference TRBV5-1 and TRBJ2-3 for the parts outside the CDR3, the full variable domain is KAGVTQTPRYLIKTRGQQVTLSCSPISGHRSVSWYQQTPGQGLQFLFEYFSETQRNKGNFPGRFSGRQFSNSRSEMNVSTLELGDSALYLCASSAGTSTATDTQYFGPGTRLTVL.

This sequence joins TRBV19 and TRBJ1-6; 7 bases line up with TRBD1. Germline trimming cut 4 bases from V and 3 bases from J; bases unmatched to any gene: 3. The CDR3 runs 15 residues. The germline gives CDR1 LNHDA, CDR2 SQIVND (reference sequence). CDR3 sequence (DNA): TGTGCCAGTAGTAGCCGGGACAGCTATAATTCACCCCTCCACTTT. This encodes CASSSRDSYNSPLHF.

The CDR3 spells CASSPRDSGAYNEQFF. For the CDR3, the DNA is TGTGCCAGCAGCCCCAGGGACAGCGGGGCCTACAATGAGCAGTTCTTC. The rearrangement links TRBV6-2 or TRBV6-3 to TRBJ2-1; either TRBD1 or TRBD2 may supply D (7 bases each). Trimming removed 6 bases from V and 2 bases from J, with 17 bases in between. The CDR3 spans 16 residues. Germline CDR1 reads MNHEY; CDR2 reads SVGEGT.

V usage is TRBV6-5 and J usage is TRBJ1-2; 11 positions match TRBD1. The CDR3 consists of 15 residues. Germline V gives CDR1 MNHEY, CDR2 SVGAGI. V dropped 4 bases and J dropped 8; count of bases not matched to a gene: 9. CDR3: CASSSPGTGGSGYTF. For the CDR3, the DNA is TGTGCCAGCAGTTCACCCGGGACAGGGGGTAGCGGCTACACCTTC.

The rearrangement uses TRBV19 and TRBJ2-3; no clear D gene. Trimming shortened V by 3 bases and J by 5 bases, and 6 bases separated the two germline ends. Per germline, CDR1 LNHDA and CDR2 SQIVND (reference sequence). The CDR3 totals 12 residues. As DNA, the CDR3 is TGTGCCAGTAGTATGCGGCGAGATACGCAGTATTTT. Translation gives CASSMRRDTQYF.

The chain couples TRBV2 to TRBJ1-3; D not resolved. Germline V gene lookup returns CDR1 SNHLY and CDR2 FYNNEI. The CDR3 spans 15 residues. Trimming removed 5 bases from V and 4 bases from J, with 15 bases in between. In nucleotides, the CDR3 is TGTGCCAGCAGTCCTAAGGTTATGCCCGGAAACACCATATATTTT. It translates to CASSPKVMPGNTIYF. Based on the CDR3 plus reference TRBV2 and TRBJ1-3, the full variable domain is EPEVTQTPSHQVTQMGQEVILRCVPISNHLYFYWYRQILGQKVEFLVSFYNNEISEKSEIFDDQFSVERPDGSNFTLKIRSTKLEDSAMYFCASSPKVMPGNTIYFGEGSWLTVV.

The gene calls are TRBV15 and TRBJ1-4, with D uncertain. The CDR3 length is 15 residues. CDR1 is LNHNV and CDR2 is YYDKDF in the germline V gene (reference sequence). V lost 1 base, J lost 7 bases, and 13 bases lay in between. CDR3 amino acids: CATSRGRQEGEKLFF. For the CDR3, the DNA is TGTGCCACCAGCAGAGGCCGGCAGGAAGGTGAAAAACTGTTTTTT.

This clone appeared a single time. The gene calls are TRBV5-6 and TRBJ2-1; D is unclear. This CDR3 has 14 residues. Trimming took 1 base from V and 5 from J, leaving 10 bases between them. Germline V gene data show CDR1 as SGHDT and CDR2 as YYEEEE. CDR3 DNA sequence: TGTGCCAGCAGCTTGAATCACCTGAACAATGAGCAGTTCTTC. Translating gives CASSLNHLNNEQFF.

V gene TRBV5-1 combines with J gene TRBJ2-2, with TRBD1 as a possible D gene (6 bases). The CDR3 loop spans 14 amino acids. V gave up 4 bases and J gave up 6 bases, with 13 bases separating them. Germline V gene lookup returns CDR1 SGHRS and CDR2 YFSETQ. The CDR3 DNA reads as TGCGCCAGCAGCGGTGGACAGAGGGCCGGGGAGCTGTTTTTT. This codes for CASSGGQRAGELFF.

In this sample, this clone turned up a few times. The CDR3 DNA follows: TGTGCCAGCTACGACAGCTCTGGAAACACCATATATTTT. Translating it yields CASYDSSGNTIYF. This chain uses TRBV12-3 or TRBV12-4 with TRBJ1-3; D is possibly TRBD1 (5 bases). The CDR3 has 13 amino acids. V was shortened by 8 bases and J by 0 bases, with 8 bases between the two germline ends.

The V and J genes are TRBV20-1 and TRBJ2-7; perhaps TRBD1 as D (5 bases). The CDR3 length is 12 residues. The ends were cut back, 3 bases at V and 5 bases at J, with 11 bases in the middle. Germline V gives CDR1 DFQATT, CDR2 SNEGSKA (reference sequence). The CDR3 DNA reads as TGCAGTGCTAGTCAGGGTAGCCACGAGCAGTACTTC. It translates to CSASQGSHEQYF.

The CDR3 loop reads CASSVGYRRGGGYGYTF. Written as DNA, the CDR3 is TGTGCCAGCAGCGTAGGATACCGACGGGGAGGGGGCTATGGCTACACCTTC. The rearrangement links TRBV9 to TRBJ1-2, with D possibly matching TRBD1 (6 bases). The germline V and J ends were trimmed by 0 bases and 4 bases, with 19 bases remaining between them. The CDR3 consists of 17 residues. CDR1 and CDR2 from the germline V gene are SGDLS and YYNGEE.